The 18 T cell receptor beta chains below come from one sample, sequenced in a study of CD8+CD57+ T cells in acquired aplastic anemia. Genomic DNA was employed as the template in profiling TCR beta VDJ and CDR3. TCRdb reanalysed the reads using MiXCR and keeps one entry per CDR3 protein. The sample lists approximately 260,000 distinct CDR3 sequences; 65% to 90% were seen once. Whoever was chosen for sequencing had shown CD8+CD57+ cell expansion by flow cytometry. Sequences were obtained from sorted CD4+, CD8+, or CD8+CD57+ T cells (not recorded which) from PBMCs. The origin of the receptors is a human donor with aplastic anemia.

The chain couples TRBV2 to TRBJ2-7; 9 bases map to TRBD1. Trimming took 4 bases from V and 2 from J; bases not matched to a gene: 3. CDR3 length equals 14 residues. Germline CDR1 SNHLY, CDR2 FYNNEI. CDR3 residues: CASSAGQGPYEQYF. The CDR3 nucleotides are TGTGCCAGCAGTGCGGGACAGGGTCCCTACGAGCAGTACTTC.

The chain employs TRBV10-2 and TRBJ1-6; unclear D gene. Germline V gene lookup returns CDR1 WSHSY and CDR2 SAAADI. V was shortened by 3 bases and J by 3 bases, with 12 bases between the two germline ends. The CDR3 has 16 amino acids. Here the CDR3 reads CASSEGPGRYNSPLHF. In nucleotides, the CDR3 is TGCGCCAGCAGTGAAGGTCCAGGTCGCTATAATTCACCCCTCCACTTT.

The V gene is TRBV2, the J gene TRBJ2-5; the D is unclear. CDR3 length equals 15 residues. Trimming pared 6 bases from V and 2 bases from J, leaving 16 bases between. Per the germline V gene, CDR1 is SNHLY and CDR2 is FYNNEI. The CDR3 loop is CASSNGRASQETQYF. CDR3 nucleotide sequence: TGTGCCAGCAGCAACGGACGGGCGTCTCAAGAGACCCAGTACTTC.

The chain joins TRBV7-8 to TRBJ1-1, with D hard to call. CDR1 is SGHVS, CDR2 FQNEAQ, per germline. This CDR3 comprises 15 residues. V was cut by 5 bases and J by 13 bases, with 26 bases left in between. The CDR3 loop is CASSAAGGPDTQYFF. In DNA, the CDR3 is TGTGCCAGCAGCGCAGCGGGTGGTCCCGATACGCAGTATTTCTTT.

As to this clonotype: Because the CDR3 is missing its conserved closing phenylalanine or tryptophan, this is likely a read error. The gene calls are TRBV2 and TRBJ2-1; D may match TRBD1 or TRBD2 (5 bases each). The CDR3 length is 14 residues. V was shortened by 8 bases and J by 11 bases, with 22 bases between the two germline ends. CDR1 SNHLY and CDR2 FYNNEI come from the germline V gene. In nucleotides, the CDR3 is TGTGCCAGCGGGGACGAGGCCACCTACAAGCAGCAGTTCTGC. Translation: CASGDEATYKQQFC.

This chain uses TRBV5-6 with TRBJ1-3; no firm D call. Germline values: CDR1 SGHDT, CDR2 YYEEEE. This CDR3 has 15 residues. Trimming shortened V by 2 bases and J by 2 bases, and 11 bases separated the two germline ends. The CDR3 loop is CASSFGLAPGNTIYF. The CDR3, as DNA: TGTGCCAGCAGCTTCGGACTAGCGCCTGGAAACACCATATATTTT.

The chain recombines TRBV5-4 with TRBJ1-1, with D unclear. In germline, CDR1 is SGHNT, CDR2 YYREEE (reference sequence). The CDR3 is 15 residues long. With 2 bases removed from V and 0 bases from J, the gap between germline ends came to 11 bases. The CDR3: CASSFTSTMNTEAFF. The CDR3 DNA reads TGTGCCAGCAGCTTTACTAGCACAATGAACACTGAAGCTTTCTTT. Based on the CDR3 plus reference TRBV5-4 and TRBJ1-1, the full variable domain is ETGVTQSPTHLIKTRGQQVTLRCSSQSGHNTVSWYQQALGQGPQFIFQYYREEENGRGNFPPRFSGLQFPNYSSELNVNALELDDSALYLCASSFTSTMNTEAFFGQGTRLTVV.

A note on this clonotype: The conserved phenylalanine or tryptophan is not found at the CDR3 terminus, so this likely reflects a read error. Because the CDR3's place on the DNA is in doubt, the DNA is left out and the CDR3 is given as listed by TCRdb. The gene calls are TRBV7-2 and TRBJ2-3. CDR1 and CDR2 from the germline V gene are SGHTA and FQGNSA. A total of 12 residues make up the CDR3, ends included. This CDR3 reads CASSLAAGTDYV.

The V call is TRBV5-1, the J call TRBJ1-2, with 9 bases fitting TRBD1. J lost 4 bases, V lost 0 bases, and 4 bases had no gene match. CDR3 size: 15 residues. Looked up from germline, CDR1 is SGHRS and CDR2 is YFSETQ. The CDR3 here is CASSLVGQGAYGYTF. CDR3 nucleotides: TGCGCCAGCAGCTTGGTGGGACAGGGAGCCTATGGCTACACCTTC. Together with reference TRBV5-1 and TRBJ1-2, the CDR3 gives the full variable domain: KAGVTQTPRYLIKTRGQQVTLSCSPISGHRSVSWYQQTPGQGLQFLFEYFSETQRNKGNFPGRFSGRQFSNSRSEMNVSTLELGDSALYLCASSLVGQGAYGYTFGSGTRLTVV.

Concerning this clonotype: The junction and the germline gene differ at one end; a read error may be behind it. CDR3 region: CASSVTSVSYEQYF. The CDR3 nucleotides read TGTGCCAGCAGCGTTACTAGTGTCTCCTACGAGCAGTACTTC. This chain connects TRBV5-1 to TRBJ2-7, with D perhaps matching TRBD2 (5 bases). This CDR3 has 14 amino acids. CDR1 SGHRS and CDR2 YFSETQ come from the germline V gene.

The V gene is TRBV29-1, the J gene TRBJ2-3; 9 positions agree with TRBD1. Germline values: CDR1 SQVTM, CDR2 ANQGSEA. V gave up 4 bases and J gave up 3 bases; unmatched junction bases: 8. This CDR3 has 15 residues. In DNA, the CDR3 is TGCAGCGTTGCGTTGAGGACAGGGGTAACAGATACGCAGTATTTT. Translated, it gives CSVALRTGVTDTQYF.

Comment on this clonotype: At one end, the junction sequence differs from germline, possibly due to a read error. The chain couples TRBV7-3 to TRBJ2-3, with 7 nucleotides matching TRBD2. Germline V gene data show CDR1 as SGHTA and CDR2 as FQGTGA. This CDR3 region has 14 residues. CDR3 sequence: CASSLARRGDYNEF. The DNA of the CDR3 is TGTGCCAGCAGCTTAGCGAGACGTGGGGACTACAATGAGTTT.

V is TRBV29-1 and J is TRBJ1-6; 8 bases match TRBD1. Germline loops: CDR1 SQVTM, CDR2 ANQGSEA. With V trimmed by 4 bases and J by 7 bases, 0 bases remained unmatched. The CDR3 is 12 residues long. The CDR3 DNA reads TGCAGCGTTGGGGACAGGAATTCACCCCTCCACTTT. Translation: CSVGDRNSPLHF.

The genes are TRBV9 and TRBJ2-5; perhaps TRBD2 as D (5 bases). V lost 3 bases and J 14 bases, leaving 23 bases between the germline ends. The CDR3 consists of 14 residues. Germline values: CDR1 SGDLS, CDR2 YYNGEE. The CDR3 nucleotides are TGTGCCAGCAGCGGAGGGAGAGATACGGAGACTTATTACTTC. Residues: CASSGGRDTETYYF.

CDR3 DNA sequence: TGTGCCAGCAGCTACGAACCCGAGACTGGCGGAGCCTACGAGCAGTACTTC. Protein sequence: CASSYEPETGGAYEQYF. The chain carries TRBV7-6 and TRBJ2-7; D gene uncertain. Germline lookup yields CDR1 SGHVS and CDR2 FNYEAQ. The V and J ends lost 4 bases and 2 bases respectively, with 21 bases between them. The CDR3 spans 17 residues.

The chain is built from TRBV15 and TRBJ2-6; D call uncertain. The germline V gene encodes CDR1 LNHNV and CDR2 YYDKDF (reference sequence). Trimming took 1 base from V and 1 from J, leaving 11 bases between them. The CDR3 totals 17 residues. The CDR3 region is CATSRGSDQSGANVLTF. As DNA, the CDR3 is TGTGCCACCAGCAGAGGGTCAGACCAATCTGGGGCCAACGTCCTGACTTTC.

The chain uses TRBV2 and TRBJ2-4; 7 bases are a match to TRBD1. The trim removed 5 bases at V and 7 bases at J, leaving 8 bases unmatched. CDR3 length: 14 residues. CDR1 is SNHLY and CDR2 is FYNNEI in the germline V gene. The CDR3 is CASSTRQGGNIQYF. In nucleotides, the CDR3 is TGTGCCAGCAGTACCCGACAGGGTGGGAACATTCAGTACTTC.

This clonotype showed up many times. V is TRBV7-2 and J is TRBJ2-5, with D perhaps matching TRBD1 (5 bases). The CDR3 totals 16 residues. CDR1 and CDR2 from the germline V gene are SGHTA and FQGNSA. V lost 3 bases, J lost 2 bases, and 16 bases lay in between. The CDR3: CASSLSNLGQQETQYF. CDR3 sequence (DNA): TGTGCCAGCAGCTTGTCCAATCTGGGGCAGCAAGAGACCCAGTACTTC.